These T cell receptor beta chains were read from a single sample in a study of T cells in narcolepsy. Sequencing used immunoSEQ multiplex PCR; TCRdb keeps in-frame clones, though not all of them. The sample records about 20,000 clones, 83% being singletons. Material: memory (CD45RA-) CD4+ T cells from blood. The receptors were sampled from a human donor in good health. The CDR3 runs from the conserved cysteine through the conserved F or W. The D gene is left open where the match is weak. A clone size is listed for some rows: how often the clone was seen (once, few, many), or a class if it is expanded.

V gene	J gene	D gene	clone size	CDR3 length	CDR3 DNA	CDR3 protein
TRBV9	TRBJ2-1	TRBD2	-	17	TGTGCCAGCAGCGTAGGCCTACTAGCGGCTAGGGACAATGAGCAGTTCTTC	CASSVGLLAARDNEQFF
TRBV2	TRBJ1-2	-	-	15	TGTGCCAGCAGTGAAGAAGGCCGCGCGGCGGGGCGCTACACCTTC	CASSEEGRAAGRYTF
TRBV11-1	TRBJ1-1	TRBD1	-	12	TGTGCCAGCAGCTCGGACAGGGTGAGAGCTTTCTTT	CASSSDRVRAFF
TRBV7-2	TRBJ2-1	-	-	18	TGTGCCAGCAGCTTAGGTATCGCTTCGCAGTTGGCTTGGGAGGAGCAGTTCTTC	CASSLGIASQLAWEEQFF
TRBV28	TRBJ1-2	TRBD1	-	14	TGTGCCAGCAGTGGGTCCAGGGGGCACTATGGCTACACCTTC	CASSGSRGHYGYTF
TRBV5-5	TRBJ1-2	TRBD1	-	18	TGTGCCAGCAGTACGATCCGGGACAGATCAGGTATTGGCTATGGCTACACCTTC	CASSTIRDRSGIGYGYTF
TRBV21-1	TRBJ1-2	-	few	12	TGTGCCAGCAGGACAGGAAACTATGGCTACACCTTC	CASRTGNYGYTF
TRBV4-1	TRBJ2-3	-	once	17	TGCGCCAGCAGCCCGGGGTTTATGGGGGGAAGCACAGATACGCAGTATTTT	CASSPGFMGGSTDTQYF
TRBV28	TRBJ1-6	-	-	14	TGTGCCAGCCGTTTAGCGGGGGGCCCCTCACCCCTCCACTTT	CASRLAGGPSPLHF
TRBV19	TRBJ1-5	-	-	13	TGTGCCAGTAAGGGACTACTCAATCAGCCCCAGCATTTT	CASKGLLNQPQHF
TRBV6-5	TRBJ1-4	-	few	14	TGTGCCAGCAGTTACGACGCGGTAGCTGAAAAACTGTTTTTT	CASSYDAVAEKLFF
TRBV6-4	TRBJ2-1	-	-	12	TGTGCCAGCAGTGACTCGAACAATGAGCGGTTCTTC	CASSDSNNERFF
TRBV25-1	TRBJ2-2	-	-	14	TGTGCCAGCAACAGCGGCGGTTGGACCGGGGAGCTGTTTTTT	CASNSGGWTGELFF
TRBV29-1	TRBJ1-1	-	once	12	TGCAGCGTGGCACGAACGAACACTGAAGCTTTCTTT	CSVARTNTEAFF
TRBV5-6	TRBJ2-3	TRBD1	-	18	TGTGCCAGCAGCTTGAGACCGGACAGGACGAGCGGCACAGATACGCAGTATTTT	CASSLRPDRTSGTDTQYF
TRBV7-8	TRBJ2-2	TRBD1	-	15	TGTGCCAGCAGCCCCCTGTCAGGGGGCGGCGGGGAGCTGTTTTTT	CASSPLSGGGGELFF
TRBV11-2	TRBJ2-2	-	once	13	TGTGCCAGCAGCTTATTAGGGACCGGGGAGCTGTTTTTT	CASSLLGTGELFF
TRBV4-2	TRBJ1-5	-	-	13	TGTGCCAGCAGCCAAGTAGGGCCCCAGCCCCAGCATTTT	CASSQVGPQPQHF
TRBV2	TRBJ1-1	TRBD1	-	14	TGTGCCAGCAGGGGACAGGGGTCCCACACTGAAGCTTTCTTT	CASRGQGSHTEAFF
TRBV6-5	TRBJ1-2	TRBD1	-	12	TGTGCCAGCCGGGACAGGCGTATGGGCTACACCTTC	CASRDRRMGYTF
TRBV7-9	TRBJ1-1	-	-	15	TGTGCCAGCAGCTTAGATCCGGGGCCGATTTTAGGAGCTTTCTTT	CASSLDPGPILGAFF
TRBV7-2	TRBJ1-1	-	-	16	TGTGCCAGCAGTCAAAACTTAGTTGGAGTGGGCAGGGAAGCTTTCTTT	CASSQNLVGVGREAFF
TRBV7-3	TRBJ2-7	TRBD1	once	15	TGTGCCAGCAGCTTAACAGCAGGGGGTTCGGACGAGCAGTACTTC	CASSLTAGGSDEQYF
TRBV27	TRBJ2-7	-	-	15	TGTGCCAGCAGTCCGAACGAGATGACTCTATACGAGCAGTACTTC	CASSPNEMTLYEQYF
TRBV25-1	TRBJ1-5	-	-	12	TGTGCCAGCAGTGTAGGGAATCAGCCCCAGCATTTT	CASSVGNQPQHF
TRBV19	TRBJ1-2	TRBD1	-	15	TGTGCCAGTAGTATCGGGGACAGGGGGCTCTATGGCTACACCTTC	CASSIGDRGLYGYTF
TRBV14	TRBJ1-3	-	-	13	TGTGCCAGCAGTTGGGGTGACGGAAACACCATATATTTT	CASSWGDGNTIYF
TRBV13	TRBJ1-2	-	-	13	TGTGCCAGTCAGGGGTATCCTAACTATGGCTACACCTTC	CASQGYPNYGYTF
TRBV5-1	TRBJ2-5	TRBD2	-	18	TGCGCCAGCAGCTTGGTAGGGGCGGGAGGGCCAGGTCAAGAGACCCAGTACTTC	CASSLVGAGGPGQETQYF
TRBV4-3	TRBJ2-1	-	once	19	TGCGCCAGCAGCCAAGATTTCGCACTCCGTATCCGCTCCTACAATGAGCAGTTCTTC	CASSQDFALRIRSYNEQFF
TRBV9	TRBJ2-5	-	-	13	TGTGCCAGCAGCCCCGGGATTCAAGAGACCCAGTACTTC	CASSPGIQETQYF
TRBV6-1	TRBJ1-4	-	once	14	TGTGCCAGTGGTGGGCAGGGGCTTAATGAAAAACTGTTTTTT	CASGGQGLNEKLFF
TRBV9	TRBJ2-3	-	-	17	TGTGCCAGCAGCGTAGCCCCGGCTAGGATGGGCACAGATACGCAGTATTTT	CASSVAPARMGTDTQYF
TRBV7-2	TRBJ1-2	-	-	14	TGTGCCAGCAGCCCCTTCGAGGGTGACTATGGCTACACCTTC	CASSPFEGDYGYTF
TRBV15	TRBJ2-7	-	-	16	TGTGCCACCAGCACCTATACTACCGACAGAACGTACGAGCAGTACTTC	CATSTYTTDRTYEQYF
TRBV28	TRBJ2-4	TRBD2	-	15	TGTGCCAGCAGGTTAGGGGCTAGCGGGAGAAACATTCAGTACTTC	CASRLGASGRNIQYF
TRBV5-1	TRBJ1-4	-	-	14	TGCGCCAGCAGCTCAACGGACGGGGGCTCTAAACTGTTTTTT	CASSSTDGGSKLFF
TRBV18	TRBJ2-3	-	-	16	TGTGCCAGCTTCAATATCCCGACAATGAGCACAGATACGCAGTATTTT	CASFNIPTMSTDTQYF
TRBV10-3	TRBJ1-4	-	few	15	TGTGCCATCAGTGAACAGGCTACAACTAATGAAAAACTGTTTTTT	CAISEQATTNEKLFF
TRBV5-1	TRBJ2-5	TRBD2	-	14	TGCGCCAGCAGGCCGGGACTAGCGAGGGAGACCCAGTACTTC	CASRPGLARETQYF
TRBV28	TRBJ2-7	-	-	13	TGTGCCAGCACCCTAGGGGGTCGCTACGAGCAGTACTTC	CASTLGGRYEQYF
TRBV29-1	TRBJ1-1	-	-	12	TGCAGCGTTGTCCCGGGAGGGACTGAAGCTTTCTTT	CSVVPGGTEAFF
TRBV1	TRBJ2-1	-	once	10	TGCACCCCCACCTGCGATGAGCAGTTCTTC	CTPTCDEQFF
TRBV14	TRBJ2-5	-	-	14	TGTGCCAGCAGCCAAGTCGTCAGGGGAGAGACCCAGTACTTC	CASSQVVRGETQYF
TRBV9	TRBJ1-1	-	once	15	TGTGCCAGCAGCGTAGGGAGTCTGGGGAACACTGAAGCTTTCTTT	CASSVGSLGNTEAFF
TRBV19	TRBJ2-2	TRBD1	-	15	TGTGCCAGTAATTTCGGGACAGGGTACACCGGGGAGCTGTTTTTT	CASNFGTGYTGELFF
TRBV6-5	TRBJ2-7	-	once	14	TGTGCCAGCAGTCATGCTCCCGGGGCGGGCGAGCAGTACTTC	CASSHAPGAGEQYF
TRBV18	TRBJ1-5	-	few	12	TGTGCCAGTCGAAGTGAGGCACAGCCCCAGCATTTT	CASRSEAQPQHF
TRBV19	TRBJ2-2	TRBD2	few	17	TGTGCCAGTAGTCCCCGACTAGCGGGAGGGCCGGCCGGGGAGCTGTTTTTT	CASSPRLAGGPAGELFF
TRBV5-6	TRBJ2-1	TRBD1	-	14	TGTGCCAGCAGCTTGGCCATGGAGACAGGGGGCCTGTTCTTC	CASSLAMETGGLFF
TRBV4-1	TRBJ2-1	-	-	11	TGCGCCAGCAGCCTAGACCATGAGCAGTTCTTC	CASSLDHEQFF